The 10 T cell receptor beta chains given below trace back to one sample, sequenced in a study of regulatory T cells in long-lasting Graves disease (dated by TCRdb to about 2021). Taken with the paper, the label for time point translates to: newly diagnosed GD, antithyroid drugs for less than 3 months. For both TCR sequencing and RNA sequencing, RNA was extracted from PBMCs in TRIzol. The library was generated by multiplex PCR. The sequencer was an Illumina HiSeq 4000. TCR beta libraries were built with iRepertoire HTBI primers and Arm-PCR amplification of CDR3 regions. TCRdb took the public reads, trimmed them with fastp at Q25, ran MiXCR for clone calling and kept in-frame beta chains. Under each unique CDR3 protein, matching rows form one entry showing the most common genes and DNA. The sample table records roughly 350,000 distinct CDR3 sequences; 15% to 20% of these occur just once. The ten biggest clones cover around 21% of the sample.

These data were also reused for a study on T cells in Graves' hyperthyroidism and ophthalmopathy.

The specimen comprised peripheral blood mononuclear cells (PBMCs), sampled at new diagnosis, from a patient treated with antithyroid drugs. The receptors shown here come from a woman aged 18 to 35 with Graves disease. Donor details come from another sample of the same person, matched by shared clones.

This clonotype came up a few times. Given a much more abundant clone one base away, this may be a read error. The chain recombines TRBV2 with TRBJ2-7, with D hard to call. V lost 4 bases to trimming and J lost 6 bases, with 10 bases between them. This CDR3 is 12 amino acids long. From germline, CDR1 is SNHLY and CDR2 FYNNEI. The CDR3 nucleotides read TGTGCCAGCAGTGTTGGTACCTGCGAGCAGTACTTC. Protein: CASSVGTCEQYF.

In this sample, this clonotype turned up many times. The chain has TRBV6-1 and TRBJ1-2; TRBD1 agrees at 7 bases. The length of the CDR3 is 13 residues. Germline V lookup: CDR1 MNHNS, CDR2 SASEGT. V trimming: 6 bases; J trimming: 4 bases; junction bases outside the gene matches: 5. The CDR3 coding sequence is TGTGCCAGCAGGAGGGACAGCCCCTATGGCTACACCTTC. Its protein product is CASRRDSPYGYTF.

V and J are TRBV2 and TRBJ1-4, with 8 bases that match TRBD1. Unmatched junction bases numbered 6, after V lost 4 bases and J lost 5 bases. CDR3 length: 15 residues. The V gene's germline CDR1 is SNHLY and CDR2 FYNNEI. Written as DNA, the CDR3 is TGTGCCAGCAGTGGGATGACAGGGGAGAATGAAAAACTGTTTTTT. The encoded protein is CASSGMTGENEKLFF.

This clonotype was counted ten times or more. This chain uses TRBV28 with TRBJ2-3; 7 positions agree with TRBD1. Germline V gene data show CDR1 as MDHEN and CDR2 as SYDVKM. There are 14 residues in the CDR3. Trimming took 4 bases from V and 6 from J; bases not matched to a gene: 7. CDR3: CASSSTGQGDTQYF. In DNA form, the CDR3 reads TGTGCCAGCAGTTCGACAGGGCAGGGGGATACGCAGTATTTT.

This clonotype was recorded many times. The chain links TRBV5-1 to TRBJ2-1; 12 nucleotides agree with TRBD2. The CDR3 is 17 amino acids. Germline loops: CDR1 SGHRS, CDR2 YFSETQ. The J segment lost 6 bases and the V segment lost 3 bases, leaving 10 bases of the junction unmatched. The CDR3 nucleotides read TGCGCCAGCAGCTATACTAGCGGGAGGCCGGGGCGCAATGAGCAGTTCTTC. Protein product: CASSYTSGRPGRNEQFF.

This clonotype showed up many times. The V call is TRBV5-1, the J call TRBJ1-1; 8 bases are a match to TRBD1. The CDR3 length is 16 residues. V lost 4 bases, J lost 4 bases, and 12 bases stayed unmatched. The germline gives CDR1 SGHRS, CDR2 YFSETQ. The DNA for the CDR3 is TGCGCCAGCAGCCTTGGACAGGGATGGGGAATCACTGAAGCTTTCTTT. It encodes CASSLGQGWGITEAFF.

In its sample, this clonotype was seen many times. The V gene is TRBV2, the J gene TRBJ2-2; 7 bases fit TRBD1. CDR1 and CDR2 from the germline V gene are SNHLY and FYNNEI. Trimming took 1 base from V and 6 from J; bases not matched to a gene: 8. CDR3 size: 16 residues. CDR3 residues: CASSEGKGGLSGELFF. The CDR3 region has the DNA TGTGCCAGCAGTGAAGGGAAAGGGGGCTTGTCCGGGGAGCTGTTTTTT.

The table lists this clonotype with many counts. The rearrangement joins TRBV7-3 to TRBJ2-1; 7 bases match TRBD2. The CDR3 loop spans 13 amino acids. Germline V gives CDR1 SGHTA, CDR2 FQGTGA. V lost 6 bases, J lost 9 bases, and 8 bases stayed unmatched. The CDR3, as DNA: TGTGCCAGCAGTCTAACGACTAGCAGTGAGCAGTTCTTC. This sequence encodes CASSLTTSSEQFF.

The chain's CDR3 is CASSVRGYSYNEQFF. DNA for the CDR3: TGTGCCAGTAGTGTCAGGGGGTATTCCTACAATGAGCAGTTCTTC. The gene calls are TRBV19 and TRBJ2-1, with 7 bases that match TRBD1. This CDR3 contains 15 residues. CDR1 and CDR2 (germline): LNHDA, SQIVND (reference sequence). Germline trimming cut 5 bases from V and 1 base from J; bases unmatched to any gene: 5.

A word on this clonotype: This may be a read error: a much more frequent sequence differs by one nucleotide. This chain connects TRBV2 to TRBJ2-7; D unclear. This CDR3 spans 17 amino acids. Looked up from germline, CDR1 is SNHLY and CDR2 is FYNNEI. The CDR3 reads CACSRFQSRVQAYEQYF. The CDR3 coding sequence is TGTGCCTGCAGTCGTTTCCAATCCCGGGTCCAAGCCTACGAGCAGTACTTC.